The 19 T cell receptor beta chains below all came from one sample that was sequenced in a study of blood T cell repertoires in COVID-19. Method: immunoSEQ multiplex PCR; TCRdb's copy keeps in-frame clones and lacks some. The data hold around 99,000 clones, with about 80% observed a single time. Material: peripheral blood. The receptors derive from a man aged 65 to 79 with acute or convalescent COVID-19.

The V gene is TRBV2, the J gene TRBJ1-5, with D perhaps matching TRBD1 (6 bases). The CDR3 is 14 residues long. Germline V gene data show CDR1 as SNHLY and CDR2 as FYNNEI. V was shortened by 3 bases and J by 8 bases, with 14 bases between the two germline ends. The CDR3 DNA reads as TGTGCCAGCAGTGAGGGGTCCAGGGGTGAGCCCCAGCATTTT. It is translated as CASSEGSRGEPQHF.

This chain joins TRBV27 and TRBJ1-2; perhaps TRBD1 as D (6 bases). Germline CDR1 MNHEY, CDR2 SMNVEV (reference sequence). The CDR3 sequence is 14 residues long. V was pared by 3 bases and J by 4 bases, with 12 bases between. CDR3 sequence reads: CASSFRDRFYGYTF. The CDR3 DNA sequence: TGTGCCAGCAGTTTCCGCGACAGGTTCTATGGCTACACCTTC.

The chain carries TRBV12-3 or TRBV12-4 and TRBJ1-2; TRBD1 aligns across 7 bases. The CDR3 length is 13 residues. Losses at the gene ends were 5 bases for V and 3 bases for J; bases not matched to a gene: 3. In DNA, the CDR3 is TGTGCCAGCAGTACGGGACAGTACTATGGCTACACCTTC. This sequence encodes CASSTGQYYGYTF.

The rearrangement joins TRBV5-1 to TRBJ1-4, with TRBD1 as a possible D gene (6 bases). CDR3 size: 15 residues. Trimming stripped 4 bases from V and 6 bases from J, with 16 bases between. The V gene's germline CDR1 is SGHRS and CDR2 YFSETQ. In DNA, the CDR3 is TGCGCCAGCAGCGAACAGGGTTCCGGAGATGAAAAACTGTTTTTT. Translation gives CASSEQGSGDEKLFF.

The CDR3 DNA reads TGTGCCAGTAGTCCGCCGGGTTACAATCAGCCCCAGCATTTT. It yields the protein CASSPPGYNQPQHF. The V gene is TRBV19, the J gene TRBJ1-5; D gene ambiguous. The CDR3 runs 14 residues. The germline CDR1 and CDR2 sequences are LNHDA and SQIVND (reference sequence). The V and J ends lost 5 bases and 3 bases respectively, with 11 bases between them.

The rearrangement joins TRBV11-2 to TRBJ2-5, with TRBD2 as a possible D gene (5 bases). The CDR3 runs 14 residues. The V end was cut by 4 bases, the J end by 1 base, with 10 bases between. Germline-derived CDR1 and CDR2 are SGHAT and FQNNGV. The CDR3 sequence: CASSWNEGQETQYF. The CDR3, as DNA: TGTGCCAGCAGCTGGAACGAGGGCCAAGAGACCCAGTACTTC. The variable domain in full, completed from reference TRBV11-2 and TRBJ2-5, reads EAGVAQSPRYKIIEKRQSVAFWCNPISGHATLYWYQQILGQGPKLLIQFQNNGVVDDSQLPKDRFSAERLKGVDSTLKIQPAKLEDSAVYLCASSWNEGQETQYFGPGTRLLVL.

The gene calls are TRBV6-5 and TRBJ2-1, with 7 nucleotides matching TRBD2. CDR3 length: 14 residues. V lost 5 bases and J lost 6; bases outside the gene matches: 7. The germline CDR1 and CDR2 sequences are MNHEY and SVGAGI. The DNA for the CDR3 is TGTGCCAGCAGTCCGGGACTACCCACCAATGAGCAGTTCTTC. Protein: CASSPGLPTNEQFF.

The CDR3, as DNA: TGTGCCAGCAGCCGAGGACAGGGGACGCGGACCGGGGAGCTGTTTTTT. Translation: CASSRGQGTRTGELFF. V gene TRBV7-3 combines with J gene TRBJ2-2; 9 nucleotides match TRBD1. V was clipped by 5 bases and J by 5 bases; unmatched bases: 9. Germline V CDR1 and CDR2: SGHTA, FQGTGA. This CDR3 contains 16 residues.

The rearrangement links TRBV6-5 to TRBJ1-1; a weak D match, TRBD1 (6 bases). The germline V gene encodes CDR1 MNHEY and CDR2 SVGAGI. With 5 bases removed from V and 7 bases from J, the gap between germline ends came to 17 bases. The CDR3 sequence is 14 residues long. The CDR3 nucleotides read TGTGCCAGCAGTCCTTCGGGGGGCCTGGGTGAAGCTTTCTTT. Its protein product is CASSPSGGLGEAFF.

The chain has TRBV6-5 and TRBJ1-1; TRBD1 is a possible D gene (5 bases). V lost 5 bases and J lost 8, with 15 bases in between. CDR3 length: 13 amino acids. Germline lookup yields CDR1 MNHEY and CDR2 SVGAGI. The CDR3 sequence: CASSRGGMREAFF. The CDR3, as DNA: TGTGCCAGCAGTAGGGGAGGGATGCGAGAAGCTTTCTTT.

The chain couples TRBV21-1 to TRBJ1-1; TRBD1 is the table's D call and was not checked against the DNA. TRBV21-1 constitutes a pseudogene. This CDR3 spans 14 amino acids. CDR3 DNA: TGTGCCAGCAGCAGGAGACAGGGGGCGAGGAAAGCTTTCTTT. Translated, it gives CASSRRQGARKAFF.

This chain uses TRBV3-1 (or the pseudogene TRBV3-2) with TRBJ1-6; unclear D gene. This CDR3 region has 12 residues. V lost 6 bases to trimming and J lost 6 bases, with 6 bases between them. The germline CDR1 and CDR2 sequences are LGHDT and YNNKEL (reference sequence). The CDR3 spells CASSRVNSPLHF. The CDR3 DNA is TGTGCCAGCAGTCGCGTTAATTCACCCCTCCACTTT.

The gene calls are TRBV3-1 (or the pseudogene TRBV3-2) and TRBJ2-3; TRBD2 matches 7 bases. There are 19 residues in the CDR3. Germline V gene data show CDR1 as LGHDT and CDR2 as YNNKEL (reference sequence). The ends lost 0 bases at V and 0 bases at J; junction bases unmatched: 12. CDR3 loop: CASSQDPTTSFRSTDTQYF. In DNA form, the CDR3 reads TGTGCCAGCAGCCAAGACCCCACGACTAGCTTTAGGAGCACAGATACGCAGTATTTT.

This clone was observed once. The chain employs TRBV5-1 and TRBJ1-2; TRBD1 is a possible D gene (5 bases). CDR3 length: 15 residues. Looked up from germline, CDR1 is SGHRS and CDR2 is YFSETQ. V lost 3 bases and J lost 4, with 16 bases in between. CDR3: CASSSGGERGYGYTF. For the CDR3, the DNA is TGCGCCAGCAGCTCCGGGGGGGAAAGGGGCTATGGCTACACCTTC.

V and J are TRBV9 and TRBJ2-2, with D possibly TRBD2 on 6 matching bases. Germline CDR1 SGDLS, CDR2 YYNGEE. Trimming removed 0 bases from V and 6 bases from J, with 9 bases in between. CDR3 length: 14 amino acids. The CDR3 coding sequence is TGTGCCAGCAGCGTAGACGGGGGTCCCGGGGAGCTGTTTTTT. Protein product: CASSVDGGPGELFF.

The chain couples TRBV11-1 to TRBJ1-2, with 7 bases that match TRBD1. Germline lookup yields CDR1 SGHAT and CDR2 FQDESV (reference sequence). The CDR3 is made up of 14 amino acids. V was clipped by 4 bases and J by 1 base; unmatched bases: 3. In nucleotides, the CDR3 is TGTGCCAGCAGCTCCGACAGGGTTAACTATGGCTACACCTTC. Its protein product is CASSSDRVNYGYTF.

Only a few counts were recorded for this clone. The rearrangement links TRBV7-3 to TRBJ1-5; D gene ambiguous. V shed 2 bases and J shed 4 bases, with 6 bases lying between them. Germline CDR1 is SGHTA and CDR2 is FQGTGA. This CDR3 has 13 amino acids. CDR3 DNA: TGTGCCAGCAGCTTAGAGGTGAATCAGCCCCAGCATTTT. Amino acid sequence: CASSLEVNQPQHF.

The V call is TRBV5-8, the J call TRBJ2-3; no definite D call. V lost 0 bases and J 6 bases, leaving 11 bases between the germline ends. CDR3 length equals 14 residues. Germline assignment: CDR1 SGHTS and CDR2 YDEGEE. The CDR3 DNA is TGTGCCAGCAGCTTGGGGGCTCCCATGGATACGCAGTATTTT. Translating it yields CASSLGAPMDTQYF.

This rearrangement joins TRBV19 to TRBJ1-2; a weak D match, TRBD1 (5 bases). The V end lost 7 bases, the J end lost 8 bases, and 17 bases lay between the germline ends. This CDR3 region has 13 residues. Looked up from germline, CDR1 is LNHDA and CDR2 is SQIVND (reference sequence). The CDR3 DNA reads as TGTGCCAGTACCCCAGGCCAGGGTCGGGGCTACACCTTC. Protein sequence: CASTPGQGRGYTF. Full variable domain (remainder filled in from reference TRBV19 and TRBJ1-2): DGGITQSPKYLFRKEGQNVTLSCEQNLNHDAMYWYRQDPGQGLRLIYYSQIVNDFQKGDIAEGYSVSREKKESFPLTVTSAQKNPTAFYLCASTPGQGRGYTFGSGTRLTVV.